These 7 T cell receptor beta chains were all obtained from the same sample, sequenced in a study of blood T cell repertoires in COVID-19. Libraries were prepared by immunoSEQ multiplex PCR; TCRdb keeps only in-frame clonotypes and omits some of them. The sample lists 210,000 or so clones; over 80% were seen once. Sequencing was performed on peripheral blood. The receptors were gathered from a woman in her 30s with COVID-19, enrolled during active disease.

CDR3 amino acids: CASTRTGGLKQYF. For the CDR3, the DNA is TGTGCCAGCACCCGGACAGGTGGATTGAAGCAGTACTTC. The V gene is TRBV6-5, the J gene TRBJ2-7, with TRBD1 matching 7 bases. Looked up from germline, CDR1 is MNHEY and CDR2 is SVGAGI. The CDR3 runs 13 residues. The V segment lost 7 bases and the J segment 8 bases; nucleotides outside the gene matches: 11.

V gene TRBV5-4 combines with J gene TRBJ1-2; 12 positions match TRBD1. This CDR3 contains 15 residues. CDR1 is SGHNT, CDR2 YYREEE, per germline (reference sequence). Trimming cost V 0 bases and J 6 bases; bases outside gene matches: 3. The CDR3 nucleotides are TGTGCCAGCAGCTTGGTTGGGACAGGGGGCGATGGCTACACCTTC. As protein: CASSLVGTGGDGYTF.

V and J are TRBV27 and TRBJ2-7; 10 positions agree with TRBD2. The CDR3 is made up of 14 amino acids. The germline V gene encodes CDR1 MNHEY and CDR2 SMNVEV (reference sequence). The trim removed 6 bases at V and 3 bases at J, leaving 5 bases unmatched. The CDR3 sequence: CASRRERGGYEQYF. The CDR3 DNA reads as TGTGCCAGCAGAAGAGAGCGGGGGGGCTACGAGCAGTACTTC.

This clone was counted once. The chain employs TRBV5-6 and TRBJ2-3; perhaps TRBD2 as D (6 bases). This CDR3 is built from 14 residues. Germline-derived CDR1 and CDR2 are SGHDT and YYEEEE. Deletions cut 2 bases from V and 2 bases from J, with 9 bases between. CDR3 sequence: CASSFGLFTDTQYF. CDR3 bases: TGTGCCAGCAGCTTCGGACTATTCACAGATACGCAGTATTTT.

The chain carries TRBV4-3 and TRBJ2-3; D remains unclear. The CDR3 is 14 residues long. V shed 0 bases and J shed 2 bases, with 6 bases lying between them. Germline loops: CDR1 LGHNA, CDR2 YSLEER. The CDR3 region is CASSQEANTDTQYF. The CDR3 DNA reads as TGCGCCAGCAGCCAAGAAGCCAACACAGATACGCAGTATTTT.

The gene calls are TRBV30 and TRBJ1-3; 7 positions match TRBD1. V lost 0 bases and J lost 2; bases outside the gene matches: 1. Germline CDR1 GTSNPN, CDR2 SVGIG (reference sequence). CDR3 size: 14 residues. The CDR3 DNA follows: TGTGCCTGGAGTGTAGACAGGGCTGGAAACACCATATATTTT. Protein product: CAWSVDRAGNTIYF.

The chain couples TRBV6-5 to TRBJ2-1; the D is unclear. Trimming removed 0 bases from V and 5 bases from J, with 5 bases in between. The CDR3 loop spans 13 amino acids. Germline values: CDR1 MNHEY, CDR2 SVGAGI. The CDR3 DNA follows: TGTGCCAGCAGTTACTCCCCAGACAATGAGCAGTTCTTC. This encodes CASSYSPDNEQFF.